The 14 T cell receptor beta chains given below trace back to one sample, sequenced in a study of control samples from healthy donors and cancer patients. Here immunoSEQ multiplex PCR was the method, and the copy in TCRdb shows in-frame clones only, minus some. The table includes about 150,000 clones, 85% to 95% detected once. The sequencing input was blood. The receptors shown here come from a man in his forties in good health.

This chain connects TRBV6-4 to TRBJ1-4; D may be TRBD1 (5 bases). The V end lost 8 bases, the J end lost 2 bases, and 9 bases lay between the germline ends. Germline CDR1 and CDR2: MRHNA and SNTAGT. The CDR3 is 13 amino acids. In nucleotides, the CDR3 is TGTGCCAGCCTGGGGCCCACTAATGAAAAACTGTTTTTT. Its protein is CASLGPTNEKLFF.

The V gene is TRBV27, the J gene TRBJ2-2; either TRBD1 or TRBD2 may supply D (5 bases each). With 2 bases removed from V and 7 bases from J, the gap between germline ends came to 17 bases. This CDR3 contains 16 residues. Germline loops: CDR1 MNHEY, CDR2 SMNVEV (reference sequence). In DNA, the CDR3 is TGTGCCAGCAGTTTAAACCCGGGATTTAGGGGCGGGGAGCTGTTTTTT. Its protein is CASSLNPGFRGGELFF.

The genes are TRBV7-2 and TRBJ2-7; D gene unclear. Trimming took off 1 base at V and 4 bases at J, with 17 bases between the two ends. The length of the CDR3 is 16 residues. Germline V gene sequence: CDR1 SGHTA, CDR2 FQGNSA. The CDR3, as DNA: TGTGCCAGCAGCTTAGTAGCCGACCCGAGAGCTTACGAGCAGTACTTC. The encoded protein is CASSLVADPRAYEQYF.

In nucleotides, the CDR3 is TGCGCCAGCAGCTTGTCCATCAGTCTAGCGGGGCAAGAGACCCAGTACTTC. Encoded protein: CASSLSISLAGQETQYF. V and J are TRBV5-1 and TRBJ2-5; 9 bases align to TRBD2. CDR1 is SGHRS and CDR2 is YFSETQ in the germline V gene. The CDR3 is 17 residues long. V shed 1 base, J shed 2 bases, and the junction held 9 bases outside the gene matches.

The V gene is TRBV19, the J gene TRBJ1-2; D is ambiguous. Looked up from germline, CDR1 is LNHDA and CDR2 is SQIVND (reference sequence). Deletions cut 5 bases from V and 6 bases from J, with 19 bases between. This CDR3 contains 15 residues. CDR3 DNA: TGTGCCAGTAGTCCGTCCGGGTTGGGGTCCGATGGCTACACCTTC. Translating it yields CASSPSGLGSDGYTF. Complete variable domain (other parts from reference TRBV19 and TRBJ1-2): DGGITQSPKYLFRKEGQNVTLSCEQNLNHDAMYWYRQDPGQGLRLIYYSQIVNDFQKGDIAEGYSVSREKKESFPLTVTSAQKNPTAFYLCASSPSGLGSDGYTFGSGTRLTVV.

The J gene is TRBJ1-6, the V gene TRBV5-4; D perhaps matches TRBD1 (5 bases). Trimming cost V 5 bases and J 8 bases, with 17 bases left between them. Germline-derived CDR1 and CDR2 are SGHNT and YYREEE (reference sequence). The CDR3 has 15 residues. The CDR3 bases are TGTGCCAGCAGTCCCGACAGTACCACCCATTCACCCCTCCACTTT. This sequence encodes CASSPDSTTHSPLHF. Supplemented by reference TRBV5-4 and TRBJ1-6, the full variable domain reads ETGVTQSPTHLIKTRGQQVTLRCSSQSGHNTVSWYQQALGQGPQFIFQYYREEENGRGNFPPRFSGLQFPNYSSELNVNALELDDSALYLCASSPDSTTHSPLHFGNGTRLTVT.

CDR3 in amino acids: CASSMERGGGSEQFF. The CDR3 DNA reads as TGTGCCAGTAGTATGGAGCGGGGGGGCGGCAGTGAGCAGTTCTTC. The chain links TRBV19 to TRBJ2-1; 10 bases map to TRBD2. Losses at the gene ends were 3 bases for V and 9 bases for J; bases not matched to a gene: 8. Germline V gives CDR1 LNHDA, CDR2 SQIVND (reference sequence). This CDR3 has 15 residues.

The V call is TRBV2, the J call TRBJ1-1; D remains ambiguous. Germline V CDR1 and CDR2: SNHLY, FYNNEI. The CDR3 consists of 12 residues. V lost 11 bases, J lost 4 bases, and 14 bases lay in between. The CDR3 is CAGDLGITEAFF. The CDR3 region has the DNA TGTGCCGGTGACCTCGGGATCACTGAAGCTTTCTTT.

The table lists this clone with a count of one. This chain links TRBV28 with TRBJ2-2; D gene uncertain. Germline CDR1 reads MDHEN; CDR2 reads SYDVKM. This CDR3 comprises 13 residues. V lost 8 bases and J lost 5, with 12 bases in between. CDR3 residues: CASGLFITGELFF. The CDR3 nucleotides read TGTGCCAGCGGCCTATTTATTACCGGGGAGCTGTTTTTT.

The chain uses TRBV5-6 and TRBJ1-2, with 9 positions matching TRBD1. CDR1 is SGHDT, CDR2 YYEEEE, per germline. This CDR3 is 14 amino acids long. V lost 5 bases and J lost 5; bases outside the gene matches: 7. The CDR3 DNA is TGTGCCAGCAGGCATGACAGGGGGTCGTATGGCTACACCTTC. Protein product: CASRHDRGSYGYTF. The full variable domain, with the rest looked up from reference TRBV5-6 and TRBJ1-2, is DAGVTQSPTHLIKTRGQQVTLRCSPKSGHDTVSWYQQALGQGPQFIFQYYEEEERQRGNFPDRFSGHQFPNYSSELNVNALLLGDSALYLCASRHDRGSYGYTFGSGTRLTVV.

The chain joins TRBV18 to TRBJ1-1; no clear D. The CDR3 is 13 residues long. CDR1 and CDR2 from the germline V gene are KGHSH and LQKENI. Trimming stripped 2 bases from V and 0 bases from J, with 4 bases between. The CDR3 DNA reads TGTGCCAGCTCACCAGGGATGAACACTGAAGCTTTCTTT. Protein: CASSPGMNTEAFF.

This rearrangement joins TRBV18 to TRBJ2-7; D remains ambiguous. Germline V gives CDR1 KGHSH, CDR2 LQKENI. V lost 2 bases and J 6 bases, leaving 14 bases between the germline ends. The CDR3 sequence is 14 residues long. The CDR3 spells CASSPNTGLREQYF. Here the CDR3 DNA reads TGTGCCAGCTCACCAAACACCGGGTTGCGCGAGCAGTACTTC. Full variable domain (missing parts from reference TRBV18 and TRBJ2-7): NAGVMQNPRHLVRRRGQEARLRCSPMKGHSHVYWYRQLPEEGLKFMVYLQKENIIDESGMPKERFSAEFPKEGPSILRIQQVVRGDSAAYFCASSPNTGLREQYFGPGTRLTVT.

The chain uses TRBV30 and TRBJ1-2, with D uncertain. CDR3 size: 14 residues. Germline CDR1 reads GTSNPN; CDR2 reads SVGIG (reference sequence). Trimming removed 8 bases from V and 3 bases from J, with 19 bases in between. The CDR3 nucleotides are TGTGCCAGTATGGAGGGCGCAGGTGACTATGGCTACACCTTC. Translated, it gives CASMEGAGDYGYTF.

CDR3 sequence reads: CASSSHGLQPQHF. Written as DNA, the CDR3 is TGTGCCAGCAGTTCCCACGGTCTTCAGCCCCAGCATTTT. The chain employs TRBV28 and TRBJ1-5; the D is unclear. The CDR3 is made up of 13 amino acids. With 4 bases removed from V and 6 bases from J, the gap between germline ends came to 10 bases. Germline values: CDR1 MDHEN, CDR2 SYDVKM.